The 17 T cell receptor beta chains listed next were all sequenced from one sample in a study of blood T cell repertoires in COVID-19. Profiling relied on immunoSEQ multiplex PCR, and the TCRdb table lists in-frame clones only, not all of them. The profile shows 95,000 to 100,000 clones, about 87% of them singletons. The sample was peripheral blood. The receptors stem from a woman between 25 and 40 years old with acute or convalescent COVID-19.

The chain couples TRBV29-1 to TRBJ1-2; TRBD1 aligns across 7 bases. V lost 5 bases and J lost 2; bases outside the gene matches: 5. Germline assignment: CDR1 SQVTM and CDR2 ANQGSEA. CDR3 length: 13 amino acids. CDR3 in amino acids: CSVRRDSNYGYTF. The CDR3 nucleotides are TGCAGCGTTCGTCGGGACAGCAACTATGGCTACACCTTC.

CDR3 amino acids: CASSSRQGIGHTEAFF. The CDR3 DNA reads TGCGCCAGCAGTTCCCGACAGGGAATAGGTCACACTGAAGCTTTCTTT. The chain has TRBV10-1 and TRBJ1-1; TRBD1 matches 7 bases. V lost 5 bases, J lost 3 bases, and 12 bases stayed unmatched. This CDR3 has 16 amino acids. Germline V lookup: CDR1 WNHNN, CDR2 SYGVQD (reference sequence).

The chain carries TRBV29-1 and TRBJ1-4; 10 positions match TRBD1. V lost 7 bases to trimming and J lost 8 bases; unmatched junction nucleotides: 13. From germline, CDR1 is SQVTM and CDR2 ANQGSEA. This CDR3 has 15 amino acids. Written as DNA, the CDR3 is TGCAGCGCCCCTCTTCGACAGGGGGCCGGGGAAAAACTGTTTTTT. Translating it yields CSAPLRQGAGEKLFF.

The genes are TRBV11-1 and TRBJ2-7; TRBD1 is a possible D gene (6 bases). This CDR3 contains 15 residues. CDR1 and CDR2 from the germline V gene are SGHAT and FQDESV (reference sequence). Trimming stripped 1 base from V and 5 bases from J, with 15 bases between. CDR3 in DNA: TGTGCCAGCAGCTTAGGTAACAGGGCGGCGAACGAGCAGTACTTC. It encodes CASSLGNRAANEQYF.

The gene calls are TRBV7-9 and TRBJ2-3, with 9 bases fitting TRBD2. The J segment lost 5 bases and the V segment lost 1 base, leaving 4 bases of the junction unmatched. The CDR3 contains 15 residues. The germline gives CDR1 SEHNR, CDR2 FQNEAQ (reference sequence). CDR3 coding DNA: TGTGCCAGCAGCTTAGGAGCGGGGGGTGGAGATACGCAGTATTTT. It is translated as CASSLGAGGGDTQYF.

The chain carries TRBV19 and TRBJ2-7, with a possible D match to TRBD1 (5 bases). CDR3 length: 14 amino acids. V was trimmed by 7 bases and J by 0 bases, leaving 13 bases between them. Germline V gene lookup returns CDR1 LNHDA and CDR2 SQIVND (reference sequence). CDR3 in amino acids: CASTTTVSSYEQYF. CDR3 bases: TGTGCCAGTACCACGACAGTCAGCTCCTACGAGCAGTACTTC.

This clone showed up just a few times. The rearrangement uses TRBV7-6 and TRBJ1-1, with D unresolved. Germline-derived CDR1 and CDR2 are SGHVS and FNYEAQ. CDR3 length: 15 amino acids. V was clipped by 5 bases and J by 2 bases, with 15 bases between them. CDR3 DNA: TGTGCCAGCAGCCTCCGTGGACTCTACAACACTGAAGCTTTCTTT. This translates into CASSLRGLYNTEAFF.

This clone has a single count. V is TRBV2 and J is TRBJ2-2; D possibly corresponds to TRBD2 (5 bases). The CDR3 spans 13 residues. CDR1 and CDR2 (germline): SNHLY, FYNNEI. V was cut by 10 bases and J by 6 bases, with 15 bases left in between. DNA of the CDR3: TGTGCCACTACCGAGGGAGACGCCGGGGAGCTGTTTTTT. Translation: CATTEGDAGELFF.

The chain links TRBV12-3 or TRBV12-4 to TRBJ2-1; D unclear. The V gene lost 6 bases and the J gene lost 4 bases, with 4 bases spanning the gap. The CDR3 totals 11 residues. The CDR3 DNA reads TGTGCCAGCAGCCTTTACAATGAGCAGTTCTTC. This sequence encodes CASSLYNEQFF.

The chain is built from TRBV7-2 and TRBJ1-5; tentative D call: TRBD1 (6 bases). Germline-derived CDR1 and CDR2 are SGHTA and FQGNSA. V was shortened by 6 bases and J by 2 bases, with 14 bases between the two germline ends. The CDR3 is 15 residues long. The CDR3 loop is CASSYKSGGNQPQHF. The CDR3 coding sequence is TGTGCCAGCAGTTATAAGTCAGGGGGCAATCAGCCCCAGCATTTT.

This clone has a handful of counts. The chain couples TRBV4-1 to TRBJ2-2; tentative D call: TRBD1 (6 bases). Germline CDR1 is MGHRA and CDR2 is YSYEKL. The CDR3 sequence is 16 residues long. V gave up 0 bases and J gave up 6 bases, with 14 bases separating them. The CDR3 bases are TGCGCCAGCAGCCAAGAATGGACAGTCTTTGCCGGGGAGCTGTTTTTT. This codes for CASSQEWTVFAGELFF.

The chain links TRBV27 to TRBJ1-2; 7 bases line up with TRBD1. This CDR3 region has 14 residues. The trim removed 2 bases at V and 7 bases at J, leaving 7 bases unmatched. CDR1 is MNHEY and CDR2 is SMNVEV in the germline V gene (reference sequence). The CDR3 nucleotides read TGTGCCAGCAGTTTAAACAGGGGCGTCGGTGGCTACACCTTC. Translating it yields CASSLNRGVGGYTF.

V usage is TRBV6-5 and J usage is TRBJ2-7, with D perhaps matching TRBD1 (6 bases). Trimming shortened V by 7 bases and J by 2 bases, and 15 bases separated the two germline ends. The germline CDR1 and CDR2 sequences are MNHEY and SVGAGI. This CDR3 region has 14 residues. CDR3 amino acids: CASNRENPPYEQYF. The CDR3 DNA reads as TGTGCCAGCAACAGGGAGAATCCCCCCTACGAGCAGTACTTC.

V is TRBV6-5 and J is TRBJ2-7, with 8 bases fitting TRBD1. The V segment lost 9 bases and the J segment 6 bases; nucleotides outside the gene matches: 10. Germline loops: CDR1 MNHEY, CDR2 SVGAGI. The CDR3 runs to 13 residues. The DNA for the CDR3 is TGTGCCAGTTCATTTGGACAGGGTGGCGAGCAGTACTTC. The encoded protein is CASSFGQGGEQYF.

The chain couples TRBV25-1 to TRBJ1-3, with 7 bases that match TRBD1. J was trimmed by 7 bases and V by 4 bases; bases with no gene match: 4. CDR1 is MGHDK, CDR2 SYGVNS, per germline. This CDR3 spans 13 amino acids. CDR3 sequence: CASSGQGGNTIYF. The CDR3 DNA follows: TGTGCCAGCAGTGGACAGGGCGGGAACACCATATATTTT. Full variable domain (missing parts from reference TRBV25-1 and TRBJ1-3): EADIYQTPRYLVIGTGKKITLECSQTMGHDKMYWYQQDPGMELHLIHYSYGVNSTEKGDLSSESTVSRIRTEHFPLTLESARPSHTSQYLCASSGQGGNTIYFGEGSWLTVV.

The CDR3 DNA reads TGTGCCAGTAGTGTCGGGACAGGTCCTGTGGTAGACTCACCCCTCCACTTT. Amino acids: CASSVGTGPVVDSPLHF. V is TRBV19 and J is TRBJ1-6; 8 bases map to TRBD1. This CDR3 has 17 residues. Germline trimming cut 5 bases from V and 10 bases from J; bases unmatched to any gene: 16. CDR1 and CDR2 from the germline V gene are LNHDA and SQIVND (reference sequence). The full variable domain, rest sourced from reference TRBV19 and TRBJ1-6, is DGGITQSPKYLFRKEGQNVTLSCEQNLNHDAMYWYRQDPGQGLRLIYYSQIVNDFQKGDIAEGYSVSREKKESFPLTVTSAQKNPTAFYLCASSVGTGPVVDSPLHFGNGTRLTVT.

The chain employs TRBV7-9 and TRBJ1-3; the D gene is possibly TRBD1 (5 bases). The V and J ends lost 3 bases and 8 bases respectively, with 17 bases between them. Germline-derived CDR1 and CDR2 are SEHNR and FQNEAQ (reference sequence). This CDR3 spans 15 amino acids. The CDR3 nucleotides read TGTGCCAGCAGCTTTTCGTGGGGGGAACGACACACCATATATTTT. This sequence encodes CASSFSWGERHTIYF.